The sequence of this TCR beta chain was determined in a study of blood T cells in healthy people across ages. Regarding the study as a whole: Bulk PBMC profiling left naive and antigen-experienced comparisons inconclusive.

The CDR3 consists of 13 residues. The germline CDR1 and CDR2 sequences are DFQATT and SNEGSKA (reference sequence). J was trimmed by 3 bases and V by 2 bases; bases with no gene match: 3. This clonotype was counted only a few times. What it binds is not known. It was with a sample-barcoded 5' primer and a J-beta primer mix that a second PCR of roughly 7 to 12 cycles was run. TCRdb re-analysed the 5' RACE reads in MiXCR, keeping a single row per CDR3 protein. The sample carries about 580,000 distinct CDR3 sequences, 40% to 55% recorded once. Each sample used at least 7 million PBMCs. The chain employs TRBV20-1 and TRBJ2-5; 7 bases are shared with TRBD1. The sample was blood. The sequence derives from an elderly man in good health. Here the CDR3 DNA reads TGCAGTGCTAGACGGACAGGTGAAGAGACCCAGTACTTC. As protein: CSARRTGEETQYF.